This T cell receptor beta chain came from a study of beta chain features in type 1 diabetes. Sampling consisted of one heparinised blood draw per donor, averaging around 120 mL. Sorting with CD45RO/CCR7/CD25/CD127/CD95/CD27 yielded naive, central memory, regulatory and stem-like memory CD4+ cells. The authors reverse transcribed all of the isolated RNA, so sequencing captured expressed TCRB transcripts. TCRdb's table, derived via immunoSEQ multiplex PCR, lists solely in-frame clones and lacks some. The data hold fewer than 550,000 clones, with 10% to 12% observed a single time. Germline V gene sequence: CDR1 SGHVS, CDR2 FNYEAQ. V was pared by 5 bases and J by 1 base, with 3 bases of the junction left unmatched. The CDR3 has 14 residues.

V is TRBV7-6 and J is TRBJ2-7, with 9 bases matching TRBD2. This sequence originates from a woman aged 18-30 years in good health. The specimen sequenced was naive CD4+ T cells from blood. CDR3 sequence (DNA): TGTGCCAGCAGCACTAGCGGGCGGTCCTACGAGCAGTACTTC. This sequence encodes CASSTSGRSYEQYF.